This note documents a single TCR beta chain sequence. These data come from a study of blood T cell repertoires in COVID-19. Two consecutive negative NP/OP PCR tests, clearance, or resolved symptoms defined Cohort 3 recovery. Sequencing was performed with immunoSEQ multiplex PCR; in TCRdb, only in-frame clones are kept and a portion is missing. The table records about 270,000 clones, roughly 90% of them present only once. The receptor was isolated from an older woman who had recovered from COVID-19. The sequencing input was PBMCs or T cells enriched from blood (not recorded which).

The CDR3: CASSTGGTGGAFF. Written as DNA, the CDR3 is TGTGCCAGCAGCACCGGAGGGACAGGTGGAGCTTTCTTT. The chain links TRBV11-3 to TRBJ1-1, with 8 nucleotides matching TRBD1. Germline trimming cut 5 bases from V and 10 bases from J; bases unmatched to any gene: 9. The V gene's germline CDR1 is SGHNT and CDR2 YENEEA. The CDR3 covers 13 residues.